This TCR beta chain is from a study of cytomegalovirus exposure and HLA in healthy donors. CDR1 and CDR2 (germline): MNHEY, SVGAGI. With V trimmed by 7 bases and J by 4 bases, 3 bases remained unmatched. The CDR3 is 14 residues long. PCR involved 60 Vbeta and 13 Jbeta primers. Clones were sequenced by immunoSEQ multiplex PCR, and TCRdb holds only the in-frame ones, with some missing. The table includes 65,000 or so clones, around 62% detected once. The chain couples TRBV6-5 to TRBJ2-2; TRBD2 matches 10 bases. The sequence came from a man aged 25-40 years in good health and CMV-seronegative. The sequenced sample consisted of PBMCs. DNA for the CDR3: TGTGCCAGCAAAGCGGGGGGGCCCACCGGGGAGCTGTTTTTT. Protein product: CASKAGGPTGELFF.